Listed below are T cell receptor beta chains from one sample, sequenced in a study of cytomegalovirus exposure and HLA in healthy donors. Using immunoSEQ multiplex PCR, the repertoire was profiled, and TCRdb retains in-frame clones only, with some absent. The sample includes about 190,000 clones, under 85% of them seen just once. Sequenced: PBMCs. Source of these receptors: a man aged 45-60 years in good health and CMV-seronegative. CDR3s include the opening cysteine and the closing phenylalanine or tryptophan. A D gene is named only where the DNA matches it firmly. A row's size may be missing; if present it is once, few, many or a size class.

d_gene	abundance	v_gene	j_gene	CDR3aa	CDR3nt
TRBD1	-	TRBV5-1	TRBJ1-1	CASSLQGGGTEAFF	TGCGCCAGCAGCTTACAGGGGGGCGGCACTGAAGCTTTCTTT
-	-	TRBV9	TRBJ2-1	CASSVGGRSYNEQFF	TGTGCCAGCAGCGTAGGGGGGCGTTCCTACAATGAGCAGTTCTTC
-	-	TRBV15	TRBJ2-7	CATSRDPGYEQYF	TGTGCCACCAGCAGAGATCCAGGGTACGAGCAGTACTTC
-	once	TRBV29-1	TRBJ1-1	CSVEHRRVNTEAFF	TGCAGCGTTGAACATAGGAGGGTGAACACTGAAGCTTTCTTT
-	-	TRBV19	TRBJ2-6	CASTKGRTADSGANVLTF	TGTGCCAGTACCAAAGGTCGGACAGCCGACTCTGGGGCCAACGTCCTGACTTTC
TRBD1	-	TRBV5-1	TRBJ1-4	CASASAGTGTPTNEKLFF	TGCGCCAGCGCTTCGGCCGGGACAGGGACTCCAACTAATGAAAAACTGTTTTTT
-	-	TRBV30	TRBJ1-1	CAWSESRLGEAFF	TGTGCCTGGAGTGAAAGTCGACTAGGTGAAGCTTTCTTT
TRBD1	-	TRBV29-1	TRBJ2-5	CSVGQGQETQYF	TGCAGCGTTGGACAGGGACAAGAGACCCAGTACTTC
-	-	TRBV19	TRBJ1-2	CASSIRNYGYTF	TGTGCCAGTAGTATCCGGAACTATGGCTACACCTTC
TRBD1	-	TRBV6-6	TRBJ2-5	CASSYPTGGGGETQYF	TGTGCCAGCAGTTACCCGACAGGGGGGGGCGGAGAGACCCAGTACTTC
TRBD1	-	TRBV11-1	TRBJ2-7	CASSRGQTYEQYF	TGTGCCAGCAGCCGGGGACAGACGTACGAGCAGTACTTC
-	-	TRBV25-1	TRBJ1-1	CASSDPGGDTEAFF	TGTGCCAGCAGTGATCCGGGCGGGGACACTGAAGCTTTCTTT
TRBD1	-	TRBV7-9	TRBJ1-1	CASSYRTGGLDSSNTEAFF	TGTGCCAGCAGCTATCGGACAGGGGGGTTGGACTCGAGTAACACTGAAGCTTTCTTT
TRBD2	-	TRBV6-1	TRBJ2-7	CASSEVLAGAIVRYEQYF	TGTGCCAGCAGTGAAGTTTTAGCGGGTGCGATCGTCCGCTACGAGCAGTACTTC
TRBD2	-	TRBV9	TRBJ2-1	CASSVAGTGSTSGRNEQFF	TGTGCCAGCAGCGTAGCAGGGACAGGGTCAACTAGCGGGAGAAATGAGCAGTTCTTC
-	-	TRBV6-5	TRBJ1-2	CASSYSTANYGYTF	TGTGCCAGCAGTTACTCGACAGCCAACTATGGCTACACCTTC
-	-	TRBV7-2	TRBJ2-5	CASSKTRAETQYF	TGTGCCAGCAGCAAGACCAGGGCAGAGACCCAGTACTTC
TRBD1	once	TRBV6-5	TRBJ1-4	CASSPQGGLDEKLFF	TGTGCCAGCAGCCCACAGGGGGGGTTGGATGAAAAACTGTTTTTT
TRBD1	-	TRBV5-1	TRBJ1-1	CASSIDRAEAFF	TGCGCCAGCAGCATAGACAGGGCTGAAGCTTTCTTT
TRBD2	-	TRBV29-1	TRBJ2-5	CSVRTSSGRGTQYF	TGCAGCGTGAGAACTTCTAGCGGGAGGGGGACCCAGTACTTC
TRBD2	once	TRBV19	TRBJ2-7	CASSPRGAGVPEQYF	TGTGCCAGTAGTCCTCGGGGAGCGGGGGTGCCCGAGCAGTACTTC
TRBD1	few	TRBV4-1	TRBJ1-1	CASSQDLRTGGNTEAFF	TGCGCCAGCAGCCAAGACCTCCGGACAGGGGGAAACACTGAAGCTTTCTTT
TRBD2	-	TRBV11-1	TRBJ2-1	CASSSTAGVSYNEQFF	TGTGCCAGCAGCTCTACAGCGGGAGTATCCTACAATGAGCAGTTCTTC
-	-	TRBV5-1	TRBJ2-3	CASSLMGGQFTDTQYF	TGCGCCAGCAGCTTAATGGGGGGACAGTTCACAGATACGCAGTATTTT
TRBD1	-	TRBV4-2	TRBJ1-1	CASSQVLGTGAKRWMNTEAFF	TGTGCCAGCAGCCAAGTACTCGGGACAGGGGCGAAGAGGTGGATGAACACTGAAGCTTTCTTT
-	once	TRBV9	TRBJ2-7	CASSAPRSYEQYF	TGTGCCAGCAGCGCCCCTAGATCCTACGAGCAGTACTTC
TRBD1	-	TRBV6-1	TRBJ2-7	CASSVGYRGNYEQYF	TGTGCCAGCAGTGTAGGCTACAGGGGGAACTACGAGCAGTACTTC
-	-	TRBV10-1	TRBJ2-1	CASTPDEQFF	TGCGCCAGCACCCCCGATGAGCAGTTCTTC
TRBD1	-	TRBV5-1	TRBJ1-1	CASSWTGGGTEAFF	TGCGCCAGCAGTTGGACAGGGGGGGGAACTGAAGCTTTCTTT
TRBD1	-	TRBV7-6	TRBJ2-2	CASSPETGLVAGELFF	TGTGCCAGCAGCCCCGAGACAGGGCTGGTGGCCGGGGAGCTGTTTTTT
TRBD1	-	TRBV4-1	TRBJ1-1	CASSQGGTGSFTEAFF	TGCGCCAGCAGCCAAGGAGGGACAGGGAGTTTCACTGAAGCTTTCTTT
-	once	TRBV7-2	TRBJ2-5	CASSPDSPRRETQYF	TGTGCCAGCAGCCCCGACAGTCCTAGGCGAGAGACCCAGTACTTC
-	-	TRBV6-6	TRBJ2-3	CASSYSSGGRADTQYF	TGTGCCAGCAGTTACTCGTCCGGGGGTCGGGCGGATACGCAGTATTTT
-	-	TRBV6-4	TRBJ2-6	CASSERSSGANVLTF	TGTGCCAGCAGTGAGCGGTCCTCTGGGGCCAACGTCCTGACTTTC
TRBD1	-	TRBV11-2	TRBJ2-5	CASSSNIPGQGYF	TGTGCCAGCAGTTCAAACATTCCGGGACAGGGGTACTTC
TRBD1	-	TRBV6-5	TRBJ1-3	CASRRDRGQGNTIYF	TGTGCCAGCAGAAGGGACAGGGGGCAGGGAAACACCATATATTTT
-	few	TRBV7-2	TRBJ2-3	CASSYRREDTQYF	TGTGCCAGCAGCTATCGAAGGGAGGATACGCAGTATTTT
-	-	TRBV7-3	TRBJ2-3	CASSLRAGLLTDTQYF	TGTGCCAGCAGCTTAAGAGCAGGGTTACTCACAGATACGCAGTATTTT
-	few	TRBV5-4	TRBJ1-3	CASSLGGIGNTIYF	TGTGCCAGCAGCTTAGGAGGGATTGGAAACACCATATATTTT
TRBD1	once	TRBV19	TRBJ1-6	CASTDRGLSPLHF	TGTGCCAGTACCGACAGGGGGCTTTCACCCCTCCACTTT
TRBD1	-	TRBV5-1	TRBJ2-4	CASSPATTGKTKNIQYF	TGCGCCAGCAGCCCGGCAACGACAGGGAAGACCAAAAACATTCAGTACTTC
-	-	TRBV6-5	TRBJ1-2	CASSYRKVGGYGYTF	TGTGCCAGCAGTTACCGCAAAGTGGGGGGATATGGCTACACCTTC
TRBD2	-	TRBV7-8	TRBJ2-3	CASSLVAGALTDTQYF	TGTGCCAGCAGCTTAGTAGCGGGGGCTCTTACAGATACGCAGTATTTT
TRBD1	-	TRBV18	TRBJ2-5	CASSPGTGKQETQYF	TGTGCCAGCTCACCAGGGACAGGGAAGCAAGAGACCCAGTACTTC
TRBD1	-	TRBV10-3	TRBJ2-7	CAISESTGLGAGGYQPYEQYF	TGTGCCATCAGTGAGTCGACGGGATTAGGGGCAGGGGGCTACCAGCCCTACGAGCAGTACTTC
-	few	TRBV7-3	TRBJ1-4	CASSFRGGARGEKLFF	TGTGCCAGCAGCTTCAGGGGAGGGGCGAGAGGTGAAAAACTGTTTTTT
-	-	TRBV18	TRBJ1-1	CASSPRAGENTEAFF	TGTGCCAGCTCACCAAGGGCAGGGGAGAACACTGAAGCTTTCTTT
-	once	TRBV6-6	TRBJ2-3	CASSKRRLGTDTQYF	TGTGCCAGCAGTAAGCGGAGGCTTGGGACAGATACGCAGTATTTT
-	once	TRBV4-3	TRBJ2-1	CASSQDRSNEQFF	TGCGCCAGCAGCCAAGATCGGTCGAATGAGCAGTTCTTC
TRBD1	-	TRBV7-2	TRBJ2-5	CASSLGPGTAQETQYF	TGTGCCAGCAGCTTAGGACCCGGGACAGCCCAAGAGACCCAGTACTTC
-	few	TRBV18	TRBJ1-2	CASSPRQGIASNYGYTF	TGTGCCAGCTCACCAAGGCAGGGAATCGCATCGAACTATGGCTACACCTTC
TRBD1	-	TRBV14	TRBJ2-2	CASRSQGALTGELFF	TGTGCCAGCAGGTCTCAGGGGGCGCTCACCGGGGAGCTGTTTTTT
-	-	TRBV27	TRBJ2-3	CASSFRFGGTDTQYF	TGTGCCAGCAGTTTTAGGTTCGGCGGGACAGATACGCAGTATTTT
-	once	TRBV11-3	TRBJ2-5	CASSGEVETQYF	TGTGCCAGCTCGGGGGAAGTTGAGACCCAGTACTTC
TRBD2	-	TRBV2	TRBJ2-5	CASTLGSLAGGVETQYF	TGTGCCAGCACCCTAGGCTCCCTAGCGGGGGGAGTAGAGACCCAGTACTTC
-	few	TRBV4-3	TRBJ2-7	CASSQDSLGRYEQYF	TGCGCCAGCAGCCAAGATAGCTTGGGTCGCTACGAGCAGTACTTC
-	-	TRBV5-6	TRBJ2-7	CASSGQLSSYEQYF	TGTGCCAGCAGCGGTCAATTGAGCTCCTACGAGCAGTACTTC